The 10 T cell receptor beta chains reported below all come from one sample, sequenced in a study of spatial heterogeneity in lung cancer. Each CDR3 protein is one row after TCRdb ran MiXCR on the 5' RACE reads. The sample gives about 14,000 distinct CDR3 sequences, less than 14% of which show up once; approximately 30% is in the top ten. Time point reported: sample taken at primary tumor resection. Whole RNA was taken from tumor, nontumor lung or frozen PBMC; it was then sequenced unsorted. The sample was PBMCs, taken at surgery. The receptors stem from a female donor with early-stage non-small cell lung cancer.

The chain couples TRBV6-6 to TRBJ1-3, with D unresolved. Trimming removed 2 bases from V and 0 bases from J, with 8 bases in between. From germline, CDR1 is MNHNY and CDR2 SVGAGI (reference sequence). The CDR3 has 15 residues. The CDR3 region has the DNA TGTGCCAGCAGTTACGGCGGAGTCTCTGGAAACACCATATATTTT. Protein product: CASSYGGVSGNTIYF.

The rearrangement links TRBV2 to TRBJ2-7; 7 bases map to TRBD2. The J segment lost 1 base and the V segment lost 4 bases, leaving 4 bases of the junction unmatched. The germline V gene has CDR1 SNHLY and CDR2 FYNNEI. The CDR3 is 14 residues long. CDR3 sequence (DNA): TGTGCCAGCAGTGTAGGGGAGGGATCCTACGAGCAGTACTTC. Translation gives CASSVGEGSYEQYF.

This clonotype was found many times. The rearrangement joins TRBV10-3 to TRBJ2-2; 8 bases match TRBD1. CDR1 is ENHRY and CDR2 is SYGVKD in the germline V gene. This CDR3 is 15 amino acids long. Trimming at V came to 2 bases and at J to 6 bases, leaving 5 bases not matched to a gene. CDR3 in amino acids: CAISEPGQVSGELFF. The CDR3 DNA sequence: TGTGCCATCAGTGAGCCGGGACAGGTTTCCGGGGAGCTGTTTTTT.

This clonotype was observed many times. This chain links TRBV28 with TRBJ2-3, with 10 positions matching TRBD2. This CDR3 region has 15 residues. CDR1 is MDHEN, CDR2 SYDVKM, per germline. Trimming at V came to 6 bases and at J to 0 bases, leaving 3 bases not matched to a gene. CDR3 bases: TGTGCCAGCAGCGAGGGACTAGCGAGCACAGATACGCAGTATTTT. Translation gives CASSEGLASTDTQYF.

The chain couples TRBV5-4 to TRBJ2-5; D gene unclear. Germline V CDR1 and CDR2: SGHNT, YYREEE (reference sequence). This CDR3 contains 13 residues. V shed 3 bases and J shed 4 bases, with 10 bases lying between them. CDR3 DNA sequence: TGTGCCAGCAGCTCCGAGTCCCGAGAGACCCAGTACTTC. It translates to CASSSESRETQYF.

A few counts support this clonotype. The chain joins TRBV5-4 to TRBJ1-2; TRBD1 might be the D (6 bases). Germline-derived CDR1 and CDR2 are SGHNT and YYREEE (reference sequence). The CDR3 is 15 residues long. Trimming removed 0 bases from V and 7 bases from J, with 16 bases in between. The CDR3 protein is CASSLDRGLFSGYTF. CDR3 nucleotides: TGTGCCAGCAGCTTGGACCGGGGGCTCTTTTCTGGCTACACCTTC.

This clonotype was observed a handful of times. This sequence joins TRBV2 and TRBJ1-1; D is perhaps TRBD1 (6 bases). There are 13 residues in the CDR3. Germline CDR1 reads SNHLY; CDR2 reads FYNNEI. V was pared by 6 bases and J by 6 bases, with 14 bases between. Here the CDR3 DNA reads TGTGCCAGCAGGGGGGGCACCGGGGCTGAAGCTTTCTTT. Amino acid sequence: CASRGGTGAEAFF. Full variable domain (rest looked up from reference TRBV2 and TRBJ1-1): EPEVTQTPSHQVTQMGQEVILRCVPISNHLYFYWYRQILGQKVEFLVSFYNNEISEKSEIFDDQFSVERPDGSNFTLKIRSTKLEDSAMYFCASRGGTGAEAFFGQGTRLTVV.

This clonotype ranks as medium-sized (0.01 to 0.1%). The chain couples TRBV27 to TRBJ2-6, with D uncertain. This CDR3 spans 15 amino acids. The germline V gene encodes CDR1 MNHEY and CDR2 SMNVEV (reference sequence). The germline V and J ends were trimmed by 3 bases and 0 bases, with 6 bases remaining between them. CDR3: CASSLSLSGANVLTF. CDR3 nucleotides: TGTGCCAGCAGTTTGTCCCTCTCTGGGGCCAACGTCCTGACTTTC.

This clonotype was found once. The chain combines TRBV6-4 with TRBJ2-3; 10 nucleotides align to TRBD1. The CDR3 runs to 16 residues. J was trimmed by 5 bases and V by 0 bases; bases with no gene match: 5. Germline CDR1 reads MRHNA; CDR2 reads SNTAGT. The CDR3 region has the DNA TGTGCCAGCAGTGACTCGAGACAGGGGGCCGTAGATACGCAGTATTTT. Its translation is CASSDSRQGAVDTQYF.

This clonotype was observed at least ten times. The V and J genes are TRBV27 and TRBJ1-2, with D maybe TRBD1 (6 bases). Germline V gene sequence: CDR1 MNHEY, CDR2 SMNVEV (reference sequence). This CDR3 spans 15 amino acids. Trimming removed 4 bases at V and 6 bases at J, with 18 bases between. CDR3 residues: CASSSGLGAINGYTF. The CDR3 nucleotides read TGTGCCAGCAGTTCGGGCCTGGGGGCTATCAATGGCTACACCTTC.